This T cell receptor beta chain was profiled in a study of cytotoxic CD8 clonotypes in ibrutinib-treated CLL. Produced via immunoSEQ multiplex PCR; TCRdb's table is partial and in-frame only. This table holds approximately 74,000 clones, about 84% found once. Trimming took 4 bases from V and 4 from J, leaving 12 bases between them. The germline V gene encodes CDR1 SNHLY and CDR2 FYNNEI. The CDR3 consists of 14 residues. The V call is TRBV2, the J call TRBJ2-3; D is ambiguous. This receptor was obtained from a human donor with chronic lymphocytic leukemia. The material was PBMCs, obtained at disease progression, from a patient treated with ibrutinib. CDR3 loop: CASSGAIGADTQYF. The DNA for the CDR3 is TGTGCCAGCAGTGGTGCGATAGGAGCAGATACGCAGTATTTT.